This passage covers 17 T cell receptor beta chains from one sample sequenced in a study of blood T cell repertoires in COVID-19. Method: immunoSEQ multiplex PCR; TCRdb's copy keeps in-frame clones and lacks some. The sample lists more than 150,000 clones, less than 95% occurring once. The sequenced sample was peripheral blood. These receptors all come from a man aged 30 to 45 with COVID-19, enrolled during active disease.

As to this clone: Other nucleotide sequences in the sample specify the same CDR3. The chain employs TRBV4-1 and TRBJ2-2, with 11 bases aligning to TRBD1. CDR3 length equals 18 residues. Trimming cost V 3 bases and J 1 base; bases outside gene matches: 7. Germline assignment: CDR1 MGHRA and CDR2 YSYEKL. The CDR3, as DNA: TGCGCCAGCAGCCACACCGGGACAGGGGGTTTGAACACCGGGGAGCTGTTTTTT. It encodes CASSHTGTGGLNTGELFF.

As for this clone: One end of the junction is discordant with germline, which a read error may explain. CDR3 in DNA: TGTGCCGCCAGTGATGCGGACAGCCGGGTCAATGAGCAGTTCTTC. Translation gives CAASDADSRVNEQFF. This rearrangement joins TRBV24-1 to TRBJ2-1, with D tentatively TRBD1 (6 bases). The germline V gene has CDR1 KGHDR and CDR2 SFDVKD. The CDR3 consists of 15 residues.

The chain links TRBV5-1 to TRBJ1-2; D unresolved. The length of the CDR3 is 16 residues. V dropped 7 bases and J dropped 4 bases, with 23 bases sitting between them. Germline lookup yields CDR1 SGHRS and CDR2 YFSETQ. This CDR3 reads CASWLPLSGFRYGYTF. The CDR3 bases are TGCGCCAGCTGGTTGCCTCTCTCAGGATTTCGCTATGGCTACACCTTC.

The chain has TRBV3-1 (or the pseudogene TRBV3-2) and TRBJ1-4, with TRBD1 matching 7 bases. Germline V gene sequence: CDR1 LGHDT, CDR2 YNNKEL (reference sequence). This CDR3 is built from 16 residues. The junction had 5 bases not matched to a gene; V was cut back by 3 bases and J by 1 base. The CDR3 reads CASSQRQGRTNEKLFF. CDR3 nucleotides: TGTGCCAGCAGCCAGCGACAGGGACGAACTAATGAAAAACTGTTTTTT.

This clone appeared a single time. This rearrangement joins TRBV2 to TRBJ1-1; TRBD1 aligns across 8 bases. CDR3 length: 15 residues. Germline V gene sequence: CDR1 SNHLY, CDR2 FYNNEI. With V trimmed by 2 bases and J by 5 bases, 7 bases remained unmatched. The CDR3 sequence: CASSETPGGSTEAFF. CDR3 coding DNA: TGTGCCAGCAGTGAAACCCCAGGGGGCTCTACTGAAGCTTTCTTT.

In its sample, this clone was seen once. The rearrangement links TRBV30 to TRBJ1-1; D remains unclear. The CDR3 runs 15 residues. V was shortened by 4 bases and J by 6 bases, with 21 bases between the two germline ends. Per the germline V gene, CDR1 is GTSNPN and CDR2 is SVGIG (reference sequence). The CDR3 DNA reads TGTGCCTGGACCCCTCGGGATGGGTTTAGGTCTGAAGCTTTCTTT. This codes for CAWTPRDGFRSEAFF.

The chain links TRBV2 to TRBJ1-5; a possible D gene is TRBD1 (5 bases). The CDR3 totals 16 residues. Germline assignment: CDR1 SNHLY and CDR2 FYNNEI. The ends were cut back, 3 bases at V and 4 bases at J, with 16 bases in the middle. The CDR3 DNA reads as TGTGCCAGCAGTGAGAGTGTTCGACAGATTAATCAGCCCCAGCATTTT. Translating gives CASSESVRQINQPQHF.

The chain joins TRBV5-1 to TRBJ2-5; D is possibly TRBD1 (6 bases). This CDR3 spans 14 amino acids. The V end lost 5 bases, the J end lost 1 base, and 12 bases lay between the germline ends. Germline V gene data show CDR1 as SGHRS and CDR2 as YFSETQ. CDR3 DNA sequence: TGCGCCAGCAGTTTGTTGGACAGCCAAGAGACCCAGTACTTC. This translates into CASSLLDSQETQYF.

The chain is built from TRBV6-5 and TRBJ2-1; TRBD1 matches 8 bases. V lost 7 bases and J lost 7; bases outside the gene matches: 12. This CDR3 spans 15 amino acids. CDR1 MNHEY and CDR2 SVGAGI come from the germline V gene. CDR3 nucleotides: TGTGCCAGCACTCGGTGGGGACAGGAAAATAATGAGCAGTTCTTC. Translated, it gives CASTRWGQENNEQFF.

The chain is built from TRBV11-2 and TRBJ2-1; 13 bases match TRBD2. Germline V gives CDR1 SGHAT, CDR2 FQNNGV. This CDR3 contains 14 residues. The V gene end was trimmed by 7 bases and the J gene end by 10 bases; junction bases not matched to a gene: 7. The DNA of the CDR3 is TGTGCCAGCAAGGCGGCGACTAGCGGGGGGGAGCAGTTCTTC. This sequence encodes CASKAATSGGEQFF.

CDR3 sequence reads: CASRKGHLEAFF. DNA for the CDR3: TGTGCCAGCAGAAAGGGGCACCTCGAAGCTTTCTTT. The chain uses TRBV27 and TRBJ1-1, with D tentatively TRBD1 (5 bases). Trimming stripped 6 bases from V and 8 bases from J, with 13 bases between. The CDR3 extends over 12 amino acids. Looked up from germline, CDR1 is MNHEY and CDR2 is SMNVEV (reference sequence).

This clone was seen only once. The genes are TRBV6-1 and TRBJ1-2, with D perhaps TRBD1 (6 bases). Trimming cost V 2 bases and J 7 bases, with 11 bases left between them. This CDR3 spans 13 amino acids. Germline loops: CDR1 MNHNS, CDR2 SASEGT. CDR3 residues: CASSERGGFGYTF. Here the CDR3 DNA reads TGTGCCAGCAGTGAAAGGGGGGGCTTTGGCTACACCTTC.

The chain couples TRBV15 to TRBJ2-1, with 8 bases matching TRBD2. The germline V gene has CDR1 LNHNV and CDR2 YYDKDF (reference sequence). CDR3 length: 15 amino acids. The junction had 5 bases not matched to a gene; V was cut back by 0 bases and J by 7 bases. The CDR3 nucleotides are TGTGCCACCAGCAGAGAAGCGGGGGTGGGTAATGAGCAGTTCTTC. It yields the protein CATSREAGVGNEQFF.

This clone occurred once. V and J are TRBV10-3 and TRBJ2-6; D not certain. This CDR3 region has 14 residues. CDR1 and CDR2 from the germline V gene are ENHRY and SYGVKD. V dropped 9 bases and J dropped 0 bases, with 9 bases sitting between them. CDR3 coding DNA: TGTGCCATAACAGAGAGCTCTGGGGCCAACGTCCTGACTTTC. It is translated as CAITESSGANVLTF.

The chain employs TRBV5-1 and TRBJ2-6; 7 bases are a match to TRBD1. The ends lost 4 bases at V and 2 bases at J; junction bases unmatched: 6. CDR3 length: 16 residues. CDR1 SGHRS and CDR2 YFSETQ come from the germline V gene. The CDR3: CASSPPGTAGANVLTF. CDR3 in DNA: TGCGCCAGCAGCCCCCCCGGGACAGCTGGGGCCAACGTCCTGACTTTC.

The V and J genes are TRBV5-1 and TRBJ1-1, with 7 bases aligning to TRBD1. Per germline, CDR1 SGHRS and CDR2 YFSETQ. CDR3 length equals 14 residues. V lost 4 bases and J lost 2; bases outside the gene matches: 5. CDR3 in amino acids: CASSPGQINTEAFF. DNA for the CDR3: TGCGCCAGCAGCCCGGGACAGATTAACACTGAAGCTTTCTTT.

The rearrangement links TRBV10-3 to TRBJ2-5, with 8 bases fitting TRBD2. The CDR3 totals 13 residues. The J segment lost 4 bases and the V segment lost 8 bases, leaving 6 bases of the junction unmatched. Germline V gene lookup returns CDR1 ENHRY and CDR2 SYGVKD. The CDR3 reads CAIAPGGAETQYF. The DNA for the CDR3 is TGTGCCATCGCTCCGGGAGGGGCAGAGACCCAGTACTTC.